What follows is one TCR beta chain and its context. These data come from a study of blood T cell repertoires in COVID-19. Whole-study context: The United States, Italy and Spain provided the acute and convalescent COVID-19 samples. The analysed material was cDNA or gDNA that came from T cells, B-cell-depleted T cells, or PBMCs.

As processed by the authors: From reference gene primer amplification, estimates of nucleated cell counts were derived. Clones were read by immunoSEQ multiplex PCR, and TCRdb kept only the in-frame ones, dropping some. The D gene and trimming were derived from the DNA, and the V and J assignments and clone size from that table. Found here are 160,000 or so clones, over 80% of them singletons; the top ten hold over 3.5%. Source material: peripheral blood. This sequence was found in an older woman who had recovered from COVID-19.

The CDR3 loop reads CASSLPFGGVDTEAFF. DNA for the CDR3: TGCGCCAGCAGCTTGCCCTTCGGAGGGGTGGACACTGAAGCTTTCTTT. This chain uses TRBV5-1 with TRBJ1-1; D might be TRBD1 (5 bases). Germline CDR1 reads SGHRS; CDR2 reads YFSETQ. There are 16 residues in the CDR3. V shed 1 base and J shed 3 bases, with 16 bases lying between them.